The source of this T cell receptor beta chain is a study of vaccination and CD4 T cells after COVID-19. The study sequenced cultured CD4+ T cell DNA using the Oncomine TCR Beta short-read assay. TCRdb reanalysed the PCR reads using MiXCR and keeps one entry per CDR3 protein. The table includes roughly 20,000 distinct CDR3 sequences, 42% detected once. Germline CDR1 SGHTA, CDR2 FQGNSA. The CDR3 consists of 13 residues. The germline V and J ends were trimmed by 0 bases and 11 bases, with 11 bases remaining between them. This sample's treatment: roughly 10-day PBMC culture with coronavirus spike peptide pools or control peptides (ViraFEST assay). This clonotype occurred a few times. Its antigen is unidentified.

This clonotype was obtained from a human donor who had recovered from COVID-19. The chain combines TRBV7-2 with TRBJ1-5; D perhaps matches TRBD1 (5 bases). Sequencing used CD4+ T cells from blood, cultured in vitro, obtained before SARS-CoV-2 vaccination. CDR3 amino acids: CASSLAGDTAQHF. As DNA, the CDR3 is TGTGCCAGCAGCTTAGCAGGGGATACCGCCCAGCATTTT.